Given below is one TCR beta chain in context. The germline CDR1 and CDR2 sequences are SGHDT and YYEEEE. Between the trimmed V and J ends, which lost 2 bases and 4 bases, there was a span of 12 bases. The CDR3 runs to 14 residues. The method was immunoSEQ multiplex PCR; TCRdb's version includes in-frame clones alone and lacks a portion of them. Among roughly 150,000 clones listed, around 83% were seen once. This sample is drawn from a study of blood T cell repertoires in COVID-19. Overall study: Italy, Spain and the United States were the sources of the convalescent and acute COVID-19 samples.

The sample consisted of peripheral blood. The chain couples TRBV5-6 to TRBJ2-5; a possible D gene is TRBD1 (5 bases). This clonotype was obtained from a woman in her seventies who had recovered from COVID-19. CDR3 DNA sequence: TGTGCCAGCAGCTTACCGGACACTGGAGAGACCCAGTACTTC. Residues: CASSLPDTGETQYF.